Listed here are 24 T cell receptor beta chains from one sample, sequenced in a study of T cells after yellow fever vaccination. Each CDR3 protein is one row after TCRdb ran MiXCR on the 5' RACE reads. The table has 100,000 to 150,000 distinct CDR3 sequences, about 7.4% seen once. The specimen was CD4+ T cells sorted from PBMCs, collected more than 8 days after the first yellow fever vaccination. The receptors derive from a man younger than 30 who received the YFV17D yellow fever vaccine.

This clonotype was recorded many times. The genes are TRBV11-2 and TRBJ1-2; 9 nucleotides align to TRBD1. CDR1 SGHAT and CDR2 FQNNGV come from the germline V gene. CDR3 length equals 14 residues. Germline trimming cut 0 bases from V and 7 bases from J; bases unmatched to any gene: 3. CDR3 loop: CASSLERTGAGYTF. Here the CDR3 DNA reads TGTGCCAGCAGCTTAGAACGGACAGGGGCTGGCTACACCTTC.

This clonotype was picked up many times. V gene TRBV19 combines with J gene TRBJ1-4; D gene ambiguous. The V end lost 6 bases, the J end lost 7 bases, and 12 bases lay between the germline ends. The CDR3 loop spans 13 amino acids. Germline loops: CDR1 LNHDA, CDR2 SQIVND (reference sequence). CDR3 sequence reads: CASRSYRGEKLFF. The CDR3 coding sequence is TGTGCCAGTAGATCCTACCGGGGTGAAAAACTGTTTTTT.

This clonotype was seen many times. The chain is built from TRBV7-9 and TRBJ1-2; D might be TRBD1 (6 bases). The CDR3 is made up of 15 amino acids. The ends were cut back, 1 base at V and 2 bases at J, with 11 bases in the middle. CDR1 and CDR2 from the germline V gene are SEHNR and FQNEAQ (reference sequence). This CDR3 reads CASSLEGGSNYGYTF. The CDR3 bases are TGTGCCAGCAGCTTAGAGGGGGGCAGCAACTATGGCTACACCTTC.

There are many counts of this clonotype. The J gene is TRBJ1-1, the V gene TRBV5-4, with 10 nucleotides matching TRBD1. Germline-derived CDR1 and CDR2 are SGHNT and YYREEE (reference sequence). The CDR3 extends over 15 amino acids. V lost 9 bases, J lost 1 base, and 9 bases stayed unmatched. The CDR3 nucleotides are TGTGCCACTCAGACAGGGGGCGAGGGGAACACTGAAGCTTTCTTT. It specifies CATQTGGEGNTEAFF.

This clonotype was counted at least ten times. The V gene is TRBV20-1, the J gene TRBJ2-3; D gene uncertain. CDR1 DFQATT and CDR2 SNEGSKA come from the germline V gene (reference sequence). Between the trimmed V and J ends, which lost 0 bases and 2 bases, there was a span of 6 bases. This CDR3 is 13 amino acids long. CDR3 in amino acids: CSAREVYTDTQYF. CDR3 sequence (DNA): TGCAGTGCTAGAGAGGTGTACACAGATACGCAGTATTTT.

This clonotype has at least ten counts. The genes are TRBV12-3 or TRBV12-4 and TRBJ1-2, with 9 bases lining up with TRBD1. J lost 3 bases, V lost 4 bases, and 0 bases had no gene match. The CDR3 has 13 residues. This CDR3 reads CASSWTGDYGYTF. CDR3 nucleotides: TGTGCCAGCAGTTGGACAGGGGACTATGGCTACACCTTC.

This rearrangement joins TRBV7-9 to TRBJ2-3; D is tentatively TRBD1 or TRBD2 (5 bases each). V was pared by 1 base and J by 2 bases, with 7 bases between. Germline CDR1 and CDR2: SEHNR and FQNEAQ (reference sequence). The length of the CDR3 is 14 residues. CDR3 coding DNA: TGTGCCAGCAGCTTAGGAGGGGTCACAGATACGCAGTATTTT. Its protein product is CASSLGGVTDTQYF.

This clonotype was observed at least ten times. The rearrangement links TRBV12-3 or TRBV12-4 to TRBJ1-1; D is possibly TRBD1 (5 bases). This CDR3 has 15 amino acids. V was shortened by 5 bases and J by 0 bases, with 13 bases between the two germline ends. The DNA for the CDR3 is TGTGCCAGCAGTACCCTGGGGGGTCTGAACACTGAAGCTTTCTTT. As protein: CASSTLGGLNTEAFF.

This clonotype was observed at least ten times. CDR3: CASSPRIGATNEKLFF. CDR3 nucleotide sequence: TGCGCCAGCAGCCCCAGGATAGGTGCAACTAATGAAAAACTGTTTTTT. V gene TRBV4-3 combines with J gene TRBJ1-4, with D unclear. This CDR3 is built from 16 residues. With 4 bases removed from V and 0 bases from J, the gap between germline ends came to 12 bases. Germline assignment: CDR1 LGHNA and CDR2 YSLEER.

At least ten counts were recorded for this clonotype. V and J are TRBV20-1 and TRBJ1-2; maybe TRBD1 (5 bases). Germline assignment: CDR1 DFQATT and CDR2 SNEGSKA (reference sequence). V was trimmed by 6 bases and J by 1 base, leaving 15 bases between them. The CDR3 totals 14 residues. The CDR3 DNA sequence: TGCAGTGCCCCGCGGGGACTGTTTAACTATGGCTACACCTTC. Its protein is CSAPRGLFNYGYTF.

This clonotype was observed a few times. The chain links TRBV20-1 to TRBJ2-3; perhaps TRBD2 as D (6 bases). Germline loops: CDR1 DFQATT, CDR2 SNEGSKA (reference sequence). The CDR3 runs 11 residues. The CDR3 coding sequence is TGCAGACTAGCAGGGACAGATACGCAGTATTTT. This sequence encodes CRLAGTDTQYF.

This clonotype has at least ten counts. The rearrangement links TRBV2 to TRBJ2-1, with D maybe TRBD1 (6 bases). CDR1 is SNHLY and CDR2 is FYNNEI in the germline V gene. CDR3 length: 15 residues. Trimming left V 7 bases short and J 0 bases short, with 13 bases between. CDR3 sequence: CASTDQGHSYNEQFF. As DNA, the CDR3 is TGTGCCAGCACCGATCAGGGGCACTCCTACAATGAGCAGTTCTTC.

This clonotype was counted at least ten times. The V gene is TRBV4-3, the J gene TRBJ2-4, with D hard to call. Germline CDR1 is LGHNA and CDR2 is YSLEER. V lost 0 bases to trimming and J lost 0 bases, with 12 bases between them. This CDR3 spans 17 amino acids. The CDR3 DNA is TGCGCCAGCAGCCAAGAAACTGTACCTAAAGCCAAAAACATTCAGTACTTC. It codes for CASSQETVPKAKNIQYF.

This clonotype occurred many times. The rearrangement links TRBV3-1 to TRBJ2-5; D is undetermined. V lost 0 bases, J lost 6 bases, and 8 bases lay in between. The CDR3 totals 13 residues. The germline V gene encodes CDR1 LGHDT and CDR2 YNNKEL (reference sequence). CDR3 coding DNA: TGTGCCAGCAGCCAAGATGTGAGAAAGACCCAGTACTTC. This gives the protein CASSQDVRKTQYF.

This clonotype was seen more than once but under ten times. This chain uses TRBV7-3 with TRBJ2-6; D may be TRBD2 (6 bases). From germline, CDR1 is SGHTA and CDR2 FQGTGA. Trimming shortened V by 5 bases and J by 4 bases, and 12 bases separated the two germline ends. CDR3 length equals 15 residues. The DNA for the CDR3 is TGTGCCAGCAGCCCCGGGGGTTCAGGGGCCAACGTCCTGACTTTC. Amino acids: CASSPGGSGANVLTF.

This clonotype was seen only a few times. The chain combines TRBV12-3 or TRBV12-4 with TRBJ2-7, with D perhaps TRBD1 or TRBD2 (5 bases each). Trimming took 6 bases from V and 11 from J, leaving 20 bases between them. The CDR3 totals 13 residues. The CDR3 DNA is TGTGCCAGCAGCACCGGGACCGACTCCTGGGAGTACTTC. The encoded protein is CASSTGTDSWEYF.

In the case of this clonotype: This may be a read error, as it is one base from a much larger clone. This CDR3 reads CARSPRGRAAYEQYF. CDR3 DNA: TGTGCCAGAAGCCCGCGGGGACGAGCGGCCTACGAGCAGTACTTC. The chain couples TRBV7-2 to TRBJ2-7; perhaps TRBD2 as D (6 bases). The CDR3 runs to 15 residues. Germline-derived CDR1 and CDR2 are SGHTA and FQGNSA. The V end was cut by 9 bases, the J end by 2 bases, with 20 bases between.

CDR3 in DNA: TGTGCCAGCAGCTTAGATCGGTCTTCCTGGGGGGGCTACACCTTC. Translated: CASSLDRSSWGGYTF. The J gene is TRBJ1-2, the V gene TRBV7-2; maybe TRBD1 (5 bases). Looked up from germline, CDR1 is SGHTA and CDR2 is FQGNSA. The CDR3 is made up of 15 amino acids. The V end was cut by 1 base, the J end by 8 bases, with 17 bases between.

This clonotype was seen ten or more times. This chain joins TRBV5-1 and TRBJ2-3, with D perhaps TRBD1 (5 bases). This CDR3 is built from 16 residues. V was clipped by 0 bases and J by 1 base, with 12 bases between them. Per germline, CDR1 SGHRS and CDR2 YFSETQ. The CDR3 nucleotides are TGCGCCAGCAGCTTGGTCCCAGGGCCTGGCACAGATACGCAGTATTTT. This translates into CASSLVPGPGTDTQYF.

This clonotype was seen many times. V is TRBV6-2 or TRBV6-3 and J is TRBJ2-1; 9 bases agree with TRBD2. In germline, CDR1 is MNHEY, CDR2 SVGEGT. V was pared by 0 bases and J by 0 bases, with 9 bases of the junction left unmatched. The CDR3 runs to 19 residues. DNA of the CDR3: TGTGCCAGCAGTTACTCGATGGGTAGCGGGGGAAGCTCCTACAATGAGCAGTTCTTC. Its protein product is CASSYSMGSGGSSYNEQFF.

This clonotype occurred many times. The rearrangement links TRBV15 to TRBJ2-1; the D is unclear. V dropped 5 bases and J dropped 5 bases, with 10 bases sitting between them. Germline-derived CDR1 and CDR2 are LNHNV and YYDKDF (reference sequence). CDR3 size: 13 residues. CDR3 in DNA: TGTGCCACCAGCCAGAAGACACACAATGAGCAGTTCTTC. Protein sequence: CATSQKTHNEQFF.

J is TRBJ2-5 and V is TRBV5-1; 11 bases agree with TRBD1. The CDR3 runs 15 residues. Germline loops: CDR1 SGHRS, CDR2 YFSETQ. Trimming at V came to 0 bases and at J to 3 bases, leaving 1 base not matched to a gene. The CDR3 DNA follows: TGCGCCAGCAGCTTGGGGGACAGGGGGAAAGAGACCCAGTACTTC. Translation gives CASSLGDRGKETQYF.

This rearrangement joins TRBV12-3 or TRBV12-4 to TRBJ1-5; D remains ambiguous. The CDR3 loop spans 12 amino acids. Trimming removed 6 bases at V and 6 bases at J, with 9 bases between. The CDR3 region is CASSLGTQPQHF. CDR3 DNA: TGTGCCAGCAGCCTGGGTACTCAGCCCCAGCATTTT.

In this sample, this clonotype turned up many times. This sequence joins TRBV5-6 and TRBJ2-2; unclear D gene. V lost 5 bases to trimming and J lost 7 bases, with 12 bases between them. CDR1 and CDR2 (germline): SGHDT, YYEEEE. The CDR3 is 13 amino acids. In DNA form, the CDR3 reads TGTGCCAGCAGGCATAGAGCAGGCGGGGAGCTGTTTTTT. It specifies CASRHRAGGELFF.